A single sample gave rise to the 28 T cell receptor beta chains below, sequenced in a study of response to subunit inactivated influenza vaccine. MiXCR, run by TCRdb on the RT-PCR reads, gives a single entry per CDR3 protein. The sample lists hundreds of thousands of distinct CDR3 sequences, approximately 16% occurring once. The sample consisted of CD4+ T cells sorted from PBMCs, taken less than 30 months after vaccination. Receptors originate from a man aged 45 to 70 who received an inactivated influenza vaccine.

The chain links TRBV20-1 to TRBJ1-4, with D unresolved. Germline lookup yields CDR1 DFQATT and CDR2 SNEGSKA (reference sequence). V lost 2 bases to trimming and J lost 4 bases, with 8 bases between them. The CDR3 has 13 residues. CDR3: CSARTPGNEKLFF. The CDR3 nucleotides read TGCAGTGCTAGAACCCCCGGTAATGAAAAACTGTTTTTT.

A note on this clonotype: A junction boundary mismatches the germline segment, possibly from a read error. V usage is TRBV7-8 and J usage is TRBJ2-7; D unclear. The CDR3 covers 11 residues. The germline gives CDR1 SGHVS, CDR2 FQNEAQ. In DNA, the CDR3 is TGTACCAGCAGCCCAGCAAGAGAGCAGTACTTC. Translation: CTSSPAREQYF.

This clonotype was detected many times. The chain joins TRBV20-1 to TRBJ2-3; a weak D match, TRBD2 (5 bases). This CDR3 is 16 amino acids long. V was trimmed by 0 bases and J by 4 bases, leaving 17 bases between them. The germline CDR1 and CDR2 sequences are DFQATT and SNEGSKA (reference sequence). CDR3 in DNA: TGCAGTGCTAGAGATAGCCGAGGGTTCGGCTCAGATACGCAGTATTTT. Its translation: CSARDSRGFGSDTQYF.

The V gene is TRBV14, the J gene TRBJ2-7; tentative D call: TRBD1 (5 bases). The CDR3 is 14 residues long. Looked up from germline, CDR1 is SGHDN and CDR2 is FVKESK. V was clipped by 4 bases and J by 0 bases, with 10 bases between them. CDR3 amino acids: CASSPGSSSYEQYF. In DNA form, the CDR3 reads TGTGCCAGCAGCCCAGGGTCCAGCTCCTACGAGCAGTACTTC.

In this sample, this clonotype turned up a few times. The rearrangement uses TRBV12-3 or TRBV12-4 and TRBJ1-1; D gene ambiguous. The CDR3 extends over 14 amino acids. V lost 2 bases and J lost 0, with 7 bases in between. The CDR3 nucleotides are TGTGCCAGCAGTTTACGGCTCATGAACACTGAAGCTTTCTTT. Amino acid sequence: CASSLRLMNTEAFF.

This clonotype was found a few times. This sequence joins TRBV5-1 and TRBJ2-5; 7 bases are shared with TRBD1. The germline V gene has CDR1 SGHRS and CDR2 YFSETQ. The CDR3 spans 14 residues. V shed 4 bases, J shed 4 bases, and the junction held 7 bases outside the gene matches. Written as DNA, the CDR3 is TGCGCCAGCAGCCCCGGACAGGATACAGAGACCCAGTACTTC. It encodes CASSPGQDTETQYF.

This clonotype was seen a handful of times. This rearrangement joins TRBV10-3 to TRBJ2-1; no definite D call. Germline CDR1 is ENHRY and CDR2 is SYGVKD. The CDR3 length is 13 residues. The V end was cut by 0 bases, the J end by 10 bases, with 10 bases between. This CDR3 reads CAISESREWEQFF. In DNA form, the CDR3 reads TGTGCCATCAGTGAGTCCAGAGAATGGGAGCAGTTCTTC.

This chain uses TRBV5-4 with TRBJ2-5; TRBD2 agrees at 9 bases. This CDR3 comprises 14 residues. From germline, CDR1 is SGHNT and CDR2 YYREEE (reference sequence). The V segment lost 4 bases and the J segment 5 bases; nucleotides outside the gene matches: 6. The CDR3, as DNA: TGTGCCAGCAGCCGGCGGGAGGGCCATGAGACCCAGTACTTC. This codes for CASSRREGHETQYF.

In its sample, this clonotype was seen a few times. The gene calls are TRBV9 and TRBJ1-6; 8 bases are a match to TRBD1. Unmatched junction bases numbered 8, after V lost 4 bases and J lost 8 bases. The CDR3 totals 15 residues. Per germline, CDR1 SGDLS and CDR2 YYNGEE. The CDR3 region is CASSPGQGSHSPLHF. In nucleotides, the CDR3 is TGTGCCAGCAGCCCAGGACAGGGATCGCATTCACCCCTCCACTTT.

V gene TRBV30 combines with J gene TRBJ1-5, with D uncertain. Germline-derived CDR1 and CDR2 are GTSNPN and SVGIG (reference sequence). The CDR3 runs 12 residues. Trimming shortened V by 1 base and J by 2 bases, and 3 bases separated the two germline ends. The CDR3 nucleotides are TGTGCCTGGAGTGCCCGCAATCAGCCCCAGCATTTT. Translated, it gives CAWSARNQPQHF.

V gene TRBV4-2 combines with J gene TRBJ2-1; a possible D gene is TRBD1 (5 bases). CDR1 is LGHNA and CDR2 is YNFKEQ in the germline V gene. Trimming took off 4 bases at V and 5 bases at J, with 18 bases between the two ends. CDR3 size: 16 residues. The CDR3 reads CASSRTTWGRDNEQFF. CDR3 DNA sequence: TGTGCCAGCAGCCGAACGACTTGGGGCCGGGACAATGAGCAGTTCTTC.

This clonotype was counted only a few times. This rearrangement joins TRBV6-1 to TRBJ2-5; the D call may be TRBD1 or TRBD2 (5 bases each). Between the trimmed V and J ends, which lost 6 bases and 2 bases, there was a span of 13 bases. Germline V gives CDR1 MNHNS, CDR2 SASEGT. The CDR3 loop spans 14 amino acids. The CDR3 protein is CASRAGTTQETQYF. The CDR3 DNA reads TGTGCCAGCAGGGCCGGGACCACACAAGAGACCCAGTACTTC.

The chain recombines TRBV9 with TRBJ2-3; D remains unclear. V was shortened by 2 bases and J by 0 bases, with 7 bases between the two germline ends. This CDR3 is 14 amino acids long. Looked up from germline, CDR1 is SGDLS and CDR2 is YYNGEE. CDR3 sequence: CASSVQISTDTQYF. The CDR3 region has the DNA TGTGCCAGCAGCGTCCAGATTAGCACAGATACGCAGTATTTT. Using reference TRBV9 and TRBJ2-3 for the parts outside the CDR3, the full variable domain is DSGVTQTPKHLITATGQRVTLRCSPRSGDLSVYWYQQSLDQGLQFLIQYYNGEERAKGNILERFSAQQFPDLHSELNLSSLELGDSALYFCASSVQISTDTQYFGPGTRLTVL.

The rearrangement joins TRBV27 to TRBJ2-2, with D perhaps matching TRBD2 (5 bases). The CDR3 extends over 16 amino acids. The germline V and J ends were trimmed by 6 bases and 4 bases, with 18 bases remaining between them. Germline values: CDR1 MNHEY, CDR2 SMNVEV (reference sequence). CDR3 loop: CASRPGGAIGTGELFF. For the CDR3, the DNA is TGTGCCAGCAGACCAGGAGGAGCAATAGGCACCGGGGAGCTGTTTTTT.

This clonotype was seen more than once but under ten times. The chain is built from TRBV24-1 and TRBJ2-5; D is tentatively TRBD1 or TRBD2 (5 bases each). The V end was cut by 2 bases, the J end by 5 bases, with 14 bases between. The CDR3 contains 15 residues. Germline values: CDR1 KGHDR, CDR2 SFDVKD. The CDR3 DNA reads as TGTGCCACCAGTGATTCTGGGACGGTGCGGGAGACCCAGTACTTC. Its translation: CATSDSGTVRETQYF.

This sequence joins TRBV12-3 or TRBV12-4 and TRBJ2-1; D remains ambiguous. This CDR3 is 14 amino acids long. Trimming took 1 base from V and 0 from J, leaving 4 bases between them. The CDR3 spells CASSLVLSYNEQFF. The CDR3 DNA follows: TGTGCCAGCAGTTTAGTCCTCTCCTACAATGAGCAGTTCTTC.

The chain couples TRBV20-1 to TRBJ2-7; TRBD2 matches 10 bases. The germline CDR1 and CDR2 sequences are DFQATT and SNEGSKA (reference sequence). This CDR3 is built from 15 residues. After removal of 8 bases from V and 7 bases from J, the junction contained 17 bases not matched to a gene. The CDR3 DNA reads TGCAGTCCCTTGAGGGTGGCTAGCGGGAGATGGGAGCAGTACTTC. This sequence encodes CSPLRVASGRWEQYF.

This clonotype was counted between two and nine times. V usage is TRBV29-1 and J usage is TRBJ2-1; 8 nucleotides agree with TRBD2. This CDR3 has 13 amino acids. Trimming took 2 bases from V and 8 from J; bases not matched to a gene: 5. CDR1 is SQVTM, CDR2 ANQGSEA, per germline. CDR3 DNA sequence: TGCAGCGTTGAACCATCCGGGAGGGATGAGCAGTTCTTC. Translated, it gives CSVEPSGRDEQFF.

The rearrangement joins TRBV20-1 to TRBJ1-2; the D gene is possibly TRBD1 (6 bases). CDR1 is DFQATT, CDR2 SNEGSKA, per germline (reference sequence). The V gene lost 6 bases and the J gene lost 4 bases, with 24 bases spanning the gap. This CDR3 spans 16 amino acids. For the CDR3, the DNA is TGCAGTGCCCGGAGGAACGACAGGCCCAGCTTCTATGGCTACACCTTC. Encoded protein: CSARRNDRPSFYGYTF.

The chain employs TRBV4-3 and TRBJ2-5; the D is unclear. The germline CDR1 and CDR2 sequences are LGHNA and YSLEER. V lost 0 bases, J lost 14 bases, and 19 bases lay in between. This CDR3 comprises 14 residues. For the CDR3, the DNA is TGCGCCAGCAGCCAAGATAAGGCCACCGTAGGAAAATACTTC. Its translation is CASSQDKATVGKYF.

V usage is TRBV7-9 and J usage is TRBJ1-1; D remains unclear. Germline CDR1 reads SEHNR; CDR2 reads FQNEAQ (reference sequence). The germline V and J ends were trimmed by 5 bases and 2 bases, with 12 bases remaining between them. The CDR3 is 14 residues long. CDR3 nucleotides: TGTGCCAGCAGCCGCACGCCAGAAAACACTGAAGCTTTCTTT. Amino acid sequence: CASSRTPENTEAFF.

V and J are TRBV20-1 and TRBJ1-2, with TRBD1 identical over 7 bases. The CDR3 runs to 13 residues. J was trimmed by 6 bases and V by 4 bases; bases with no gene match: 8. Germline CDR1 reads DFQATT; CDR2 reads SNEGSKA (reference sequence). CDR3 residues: CSATPDRVDGYTF. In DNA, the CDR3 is TGCAGTGCTACGCCCGACAGGGTGGATGGCTACACCTTC.

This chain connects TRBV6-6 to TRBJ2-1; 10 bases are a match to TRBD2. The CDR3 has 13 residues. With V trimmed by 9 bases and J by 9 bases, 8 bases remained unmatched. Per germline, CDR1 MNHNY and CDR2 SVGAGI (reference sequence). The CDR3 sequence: CASGKASGGEQFF. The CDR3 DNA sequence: TGTGCCAGTGGGAAAGCTAGCGGGGGTGAGCAGTTCTTC.

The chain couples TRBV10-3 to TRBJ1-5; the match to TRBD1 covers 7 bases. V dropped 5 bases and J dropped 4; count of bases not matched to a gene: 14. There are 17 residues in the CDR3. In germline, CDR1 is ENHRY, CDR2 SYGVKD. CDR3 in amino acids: CAISPTGNSIGNQPQHF. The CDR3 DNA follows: TGTGCCATCAGTCCGACAGGGAATTCTATAGGGAATCAGCCCCAGCATTTT.

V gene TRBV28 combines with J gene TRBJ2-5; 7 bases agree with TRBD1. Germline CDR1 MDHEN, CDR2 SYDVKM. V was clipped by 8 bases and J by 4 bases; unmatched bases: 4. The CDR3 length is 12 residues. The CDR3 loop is CASSGGRETQYF. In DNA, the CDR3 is TGTGCCAGCTCAGGGGGTCGAGAGACCCAGTACTTC.

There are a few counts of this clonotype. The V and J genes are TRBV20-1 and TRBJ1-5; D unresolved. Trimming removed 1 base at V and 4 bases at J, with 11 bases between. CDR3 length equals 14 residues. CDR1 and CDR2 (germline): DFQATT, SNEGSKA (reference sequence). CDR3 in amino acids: CSARGSGSNQPQHF. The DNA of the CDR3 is TGCAGTGCTAGAGGTTCGGGTTCTAATCAGCCCCAGCATTTT.

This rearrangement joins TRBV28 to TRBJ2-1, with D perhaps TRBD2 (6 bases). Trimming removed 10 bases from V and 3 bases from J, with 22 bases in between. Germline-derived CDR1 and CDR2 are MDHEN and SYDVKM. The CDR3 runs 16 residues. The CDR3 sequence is CATRSSGGPFYNEQFF. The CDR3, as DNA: TGTGCCACCAGATCTTCCGGGGGACCCTTCTACAATGAGCAGTTCTTC.

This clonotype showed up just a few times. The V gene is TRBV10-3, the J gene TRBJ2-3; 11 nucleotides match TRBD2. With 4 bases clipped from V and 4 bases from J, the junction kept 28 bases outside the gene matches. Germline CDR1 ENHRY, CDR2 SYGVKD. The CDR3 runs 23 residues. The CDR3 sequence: CAISVPPSDRQRDSGLAADTQYF. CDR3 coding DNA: TGTGCCATCAGTGTACCCCCATCGGACAGGCAACGCGATTCGGGACTAGCGGCAGATACGCAGTATTTT.